These T cell receptor beta chains were read from a single sample in a study of T cell responses to AZD1222 COVID-19 vaccine. The assay was immunoSEQ multiplex PCR, and TCRdb's table has in-frame clones only and misses some. The table has 130,000 or so clones, more than 85% seen once; the top ten hold about 1.9%. The sequencing here drew on peripheral blood, taken 28 days after the second AZD1222 dose. The origin of the receptors is an adult who received the AZD1222 COVID-19 vaccine. The CDR3 runs from the conserved cysteine through the conserved F or W. A D gene is named only where the DNA matches it firmly. The listing skips clone size in some rows; elsewhere it reads once, few, many or a size class.

abundance	v_gene	d_gene	j_gene	CDR3aa	CDR3nt
-	TRBV6-5	-	TRBJ2-2	CASRGWAGELFF	TGTGCCAGCAGGGGTTGGGCCGGGGAGCTGTTTTTT
once	TRBV30	-	TRBJ1-1	CAWSDPYSMNTEAFF	TGTGCCTGGAGTGATCCTTACAGTATGAACACTGAAGCTTTCTTT
-	TRBV11-2	TRBD1	TRBJ1-5	CASSGGTGRHQPQHF	TGTGCCAGCAGCGGAGGGACAGGGAGGCATCAGCCCCAGCATTTT
-	TRBV7-9	TRBD1	TRBJ2-3	CASSRGQGRIDLAGDTQYF	TGTGCCAGCAGCCGCGGACAGGGTCGGATAGACTTGGCGGGCGATACGCAGTATTTT
-	TRBV5-6	TRBD2	TRBJ2-1	CASSLGTRGAYNEQFF	TGTGCCAGCAGCCTGGGGACTAGAGGGGCCTACAATGAGCAGTTCTTC
-	TRBV9	-	TRBJ2-5	CASSVAGSGGVTYETQYF	TGTGCCAGCAGCGTAGCGGGTAGTGGAGGAGTGACTTATGAGACCCAGTACTTC
-	TRBV7-9	-	TRBJ2-2	CASSLVGGTGELFF	TGTGCCAGCAGCTTAGTAGGGGGTACCGGGGAGCTGTTTTTT
-	TRBV19	TRBD2	TRBJ2-1	CASSASGGSYNEQFF	TGTGCCAGTAGTGCTAGCGGGGGCTCCTACAATGAGCAGTTCTTC
-	TRBV11-2	-	TRBJ1-1	CASSLDPGSTEAFF	TGTGCCAGCAGCTTAGATCCGGGGTCCACTGAAGCTTTCTTT
-	TRBV3-1/TRBV3-2	-	TRBJ1-2	CASSQTGSSYGYTF	TGTGCCAGCAGCCAAACAGGGTCGAGCTATGGCTACACCTTC
-	TRBV11-2	-	TRBJ2-5	CASSLVYRENGETQYF	TGTGCCAGCAGCTTAGTCTATCGGGAGAACGGGGAGACCCAGTACTTC
-	TRBV11-2	-	TRBJ1-1	CASSLSGRVTEAFF	TGTGCCAGCAGCTTATCCGGCAGGGTGACTGAAGCTTTCTTT
once	TRBV2	-	TRBJ1-1	CASSEGPGWGLMNTEAFF	TGTGCCAGCAGTGAAGGTCCTGGGTGGGGACTGATGAACACTGAAGCTTTCTTT
-	TRBV10-3	-	TRBJ2-2	CAATGTPTGELFF	TGTGCCGCGACCGGGACACCCACCGGGGAGCTGTTTTTT
-	TRBV6-5	-	TRBJ1-2	CASGYSAGPQNYGYTF	TGTGCCAGCGGGTACTCGGCAGGACCCCAGAACTATGGCTACACCTTC
-	TRBV4-1	-	TRBJ2-7	CASSQEAAGERYEQYF	TGCGCCAGCAGCCAAGAGGCCGCAGGGGAGCGGTACGAGCAGTACTTC
-	TRBV30	-	TRBJ2-2	CAWSSLLTGELFF	TGTGCCTGGAGTTCGCTCCTCACCGGGGAGCTGTTTTTT
-	TRBV7-8	TRBD2	TRBJ2-1	CASSFTRESYNEQFF	TGTGCCAGCAGCTTTACGCGGGAGAGCTACAATGAGCAGTTCTTC
-	TRBV10-3	-	TRBJ1-1	CAISVGPQYTEAFF	TGTGCCATCAGTGTAGGGCCACAGTACACTGAAGCTTTCTTT
-	TRBV11-1	-	TRBJ1-1	CASSQAVNTEAFF	TGTGCCAGCAGCCAAGCCGTGAACACTGAAGCTTTCTTT
-	TRBV13	TRBD1	TRBJ1-2	CASSLQGSGPLGRSYGYTF	TGTGCCAGCAGCCTACAGGGGTCTGGTCCCCTAGGCCGGAGCTATGGCTACACCTTC
-	TRBV6-5	-	TRBJ1-5	CASSYSRDTNQPQHF	TGTGCCAGCAGTTACTCGAGAGACACCAATCAGCCCCAGCATTTT
-	TRBV19	-	TRBJ1-1	CASTYGTEAFF	TGTGCCAGTACCTATGGGACTGAAGCTTTCTTT
-	TRBV6-1	-	TRBJ1-1	CASSEALQGGNTEAFF	TGTGCCAGCAGTGAAGCGCTTCAGGGTGGGAACACTGAAGCTTTCTTT
-	TRBV18	TRBD1	TRBJ2-2	CASSPQGQVNTGELFF	TGTGCCAGCTCACCACAAGGACAGGTTAACACCGGGGAGCTGTTTTTT
-	TRBV6-1	TRBD2	TRBJ2-1	CASSDQPSGRGHEQFF	TGTGCCAGCAGTGACCAACCTAGCGGGAGAGGGCATGAGCAGTTCTTC
-	TRBV2	-	TRBJ1-4	CASSANNRGEKLFF	TGTGCCAGCAGTGCCAACAACCGGGGGGAAAAACTGTTTTTT
-	TRBV5-1	TRBD2	TRBJ2-7	CASSPSGLAVYEQYF	TGCGCCAGCAGCCCCAGCGGACTAGCGGTCTACGAGCAGTACTTC
-	TRBV6-5	-	TRBJ2-2	CASAGQPNTGELFF	TGTGCCAGCGCGGGACAGCCGAACACCGGGGAGCTGTTTTTT
-	TRBV20-1	-	TRBJ1-3	CSATSRNTIYF	TGCAGTGCTACTTCTAGAAACACCATATATTTT
-	TRBV3-1/TRBV3-2	TRBD2	TRBJ2-1	CASSQRGGHNEQFF	TGTGCCAGCAGCCAACGGGGGGGCCACAATGAGCAGTTCTTC
-	TRBV6-5	TRBD1	TRBJ1-1	CASRSRGYTEAFF	TGTGCCAGCAGATCCAGGGGGTACACTGAAGCTTTCTTT
-	TRBV6-5	-	TRBJ1-2	CASSYSTQTYGYTF	TGTGCCAGCAGTTACTCTACGCAGACCTATGGCTACACCTTC
-	TRBV6-5	TRBD1	TRBJ1-2	CAIKEGAYYGYTF	TGTGCCATCAAGGAGGGGGCCTACTATGGCTACACCTTC
-	TRBV5-4	TRBD2	TRBJ2-1	CASSLASGGPDEQFF	TGTGCCAGCAGCTTGGCTAGCGGGGGGCCGGATGAGCAGTTCTTC
-	TRBV12-3/TRBV12-4	-	TRBJ1-2	CASSPGSLGYTF	TGTGCCAGCAGCCCAGGGTCTCTCGGCTACACCTTC
-	TRBV19	TRBD1	TRBJ1-1	CASSMTGGLDTEAFF	TGTGCCAGTAGTATGACAGGGGGCCTAGACACTGAAGCTTTCTTT
-	TRBV9	-	TRBJ2-2	CASKGHHGTGELFF	TGTGCCAGCAAGGGGCATCATGGCACCGGGGAGCTGTTTTTT
-	TRBV11-2	-	TRBJ1-4	CASSSDPGARVKLFF	TGTGCCAGCAGCTCAGATCCGGGGGCGAGGGTAAAACTGTTTTTT
-	TRBV6-2/TRBV6-3	-	TRBJ1-1	CASSPATGSTEAFF	TGTGCCAGCAGCCCCGCCACAGGCAGCACTGAAGCTTTCTTT
-	TRBV20-1	-	TRBJ2-1	CSASYNEQFF	TGCAGTGCTAGCTACAATGAGCAGTTCTTC
-	TRBV24-1	-	TRBJ2-3	CATSDSRTTDTQYF	TGTGCCACCAGTGACTCCCGAACCACAGATACGCAGTATTTT
-	TRBV11-2	TRBD2	TRBJ2-7	CASSLDGRGRTGNYEQYF	TGTGCCAGCAGCTTAGATGGGAGGGGCCGGACGGGGAACTACGAGCAGTACTTC
many	TRBV4-3	TRBD1	TRBJ2-2	CASSDRANTGELFF	TGCGCCAGCAGTGACAGGGCTAACACCGGGGAGCTGTTTTTT
few	TRBV3-1/TRBV3-2	-	TRBJ1-6	CASSQSERSPLHF	TGTGCCAGCAGCCAATCGGAACGTTCACCCCTCCACTTT
-	TRBV30	-	TRBJ1-1	CAWSVVSITEAFF	TGTGCCTGGAGTGTAGTCTCGATCACTGAAGCTTTCTTT
-	TRBV6-1	-	TRBJ2-1	CASSEARHRWEEQFF	TGTGCCAGCAGTGAAGCGCGGCACCGTTGGGAAGAGCAGTTCTTC
-	TRBV28	TRBD1	TRBJ1-2	CASSPGDSVWSNYGYTF	TGTGCCAGCAGTCCCGGGGACAGCGTTTGGTCTAACTATGGCTACACCTTC
-	TRBV2	-	TRBJ1-5	CASSAGARGNQPQHF	TGTGCCAGCAGTGCAGGGGCGCGGGGCAATCAGCCCCAGCATTTT
-	TRBV19	TRBD2	TRBJ2-1	CASSIDPGGRSYNEQFF	TGTGCCAGTAGTATAGATCCTGGCGGGAGGTCCTACAATGAGCAGTTCTTC
-	TRBV28	TRBD1	TRBJ1-6	CASSRDRGRNSPLHF	TGTGCCAGCAGTCGAGACAGGGGGAGGAATTCACCCCTCCACTTT
-	TRBV5-1	-	TRBJ1-1	CASSRDGNTEAFF	TGCGCCAGCAGCAGGGACGGGAACACTGAAGCTTTCTTT
once	TRBV27	-	TRBJ2-1	CASSLTGSSYNEQFF	TGTGCCAGCAGCCTGACTGGGAGCTCCTACAATGAGCAGTTCTTC
once	TRBV24-1	TRBD1	TRBJ2-1	CATSDPGDRSYNEQFF	TGTGCCACCAGTGACCCGGGGGACAGGAGCTACAATGAGCAGTTCTTC
-	TRBV7-9	-	TRBJ1-1	CASSFYRGGNTEAFF	TGTGCCAGCAGCTTTTACCGCGGGGGAAACACTGAAGCTTTCTTT
-	TRBV10-3	TRBD2	TRBJ2-2	CAISPTGGGDGELFF	TGTGCCATCAGCCCCACCGGCGGGGGGGACGGGGAGCTGTTTTTT
once	TRBV18	-	TRBJ1-5	CASSPPGGRDQPQHF	TGTGCCAGCTCACCCCCCGGGGGGCGGGATCAGCCCCAGCATTTT
-	TRBV6-5	-	TRBJ2-1	CASRAGHSSYNEQFF	TGTGCCAGCAGAGCGGGACATAGCTCCTACAATGAGCAGTTCTTC
-	TRBV5-1	TRBD1	TRBJ1-5	CASSSGQGGQPQHF	TGCGCCAGCAGCTCCGGACAGGGGGGTCAGCCCCAGCATTTT